The table lists the clone carrying this T cell receptor beta chain with many counts. As yet, its antigen is unknown. The record originates from a study of T cell repertoires in cytomegalovirus infection. As for the study in general: A matching HLA type, together with CMV infection, was signaled by public TCR beta signatures. Broader study findings: Identification of carriers of CMV plus the relevant HLA was achieved through cumulative public TCR beta family frequency. The ex vivo response was dominated by HLA-C-restricted CMV-specific TCR beta clonotypes.

Each CDR3 protein gets one entry after TCRdb re-called the reads with MiXCR. Of about 310,000 distinct CDR3 sequences in the sample, about 9.1% were seen once. This CDR3 has 14 residues. The J segment lost 7 bases and the V segment lost 5 bases, leaving 6 bases of the junction unmatched. Germline CDR1 and CDR2: LGHNT and FRNRAP. The TCR comes from a human donor in good health (CMV status not recorded). Some clones in this sample may be carry-over from other donors' samples. The rearrangement joins TRBV12-5 to TRBJ2-3, with 10 bases lining up with TRBD2. Material: PBMCs. CDR3 nucleotide sequence: TGTGCTAGTGGTCCTAGCGGGGGAACCAATACGCAGTATTTT. Its protein product is CASGPSGGTNTQYF.